This T cell receptor beta chain stems from a study of T cell changes during pregnancy in multiple sclerosis. V was cut by 6 bases and J by 2 bases, with 12 bases left in between. From germline, CDR1 is SGHKS and CDR2 YYEKEE (reference sequence). The CDR3 runs to 14 residues. Profiled with immunoSEQ multiplex PCR; TCRdb holds only in-frame clones, not every one. The sample yields tens of thousands of clones, 94% seen once. V gene TRBV5-5 combines with J gene TRBJ1-5; TRBD1 might be the D (6 bases). The source was peripheral blood, collected in the third trimester of pregnancy. The source of this sequence is a female donor with multiple sclerosis, enrolled in a pregnancy study. DNA for the CDR3: TGTGCCAGCAATTTGGGGGCTGGCAATCAGCCCCAGCATTTT. Translated: CASNLGAGNQPQHF.